This T cell receptor beta chain was profiled in a study of blood T cells in healthy people across ages. The sample holds a few counts of this clonotype. The target antigen is unknown. Roughly 10 milliliters was the volume of peripheral blood drawn from each donor. A second PCR, run for roughly 7 to 11 cycles, used a sample-barcoded 5' primer plus a J-beta primer mix. MiXCR, run by TCRdb on the 5' RACE reads, gives a single entry per CDR3 protein. The sample holds around 1,000,000 distinct CDR3 sequences, 35% to 40% seen once. Broader study findings: Comparison with aged donors showed that long-lived donors had more naive CD4+ cells and higher diversity.

The TCR comes from a man between 18 and 35 years old in good health. The sample was blood.

CDR3 sequence (DNA): TGCAGCGTTTTATGGGGTAGGAATGAAAAACTGTTTTTT. Residues: CSVLWGRNEKLFF. The chain employs TRBV29-1 and TRBJ1-4; D is unresolved. Trimming took 5 bases from V and 5 from J, leaving 12 bases between them. This CDR3 region has 13 residues. Per the germline V gene, CDR1 is SQVTM and CDR2 is ANQGSEA.